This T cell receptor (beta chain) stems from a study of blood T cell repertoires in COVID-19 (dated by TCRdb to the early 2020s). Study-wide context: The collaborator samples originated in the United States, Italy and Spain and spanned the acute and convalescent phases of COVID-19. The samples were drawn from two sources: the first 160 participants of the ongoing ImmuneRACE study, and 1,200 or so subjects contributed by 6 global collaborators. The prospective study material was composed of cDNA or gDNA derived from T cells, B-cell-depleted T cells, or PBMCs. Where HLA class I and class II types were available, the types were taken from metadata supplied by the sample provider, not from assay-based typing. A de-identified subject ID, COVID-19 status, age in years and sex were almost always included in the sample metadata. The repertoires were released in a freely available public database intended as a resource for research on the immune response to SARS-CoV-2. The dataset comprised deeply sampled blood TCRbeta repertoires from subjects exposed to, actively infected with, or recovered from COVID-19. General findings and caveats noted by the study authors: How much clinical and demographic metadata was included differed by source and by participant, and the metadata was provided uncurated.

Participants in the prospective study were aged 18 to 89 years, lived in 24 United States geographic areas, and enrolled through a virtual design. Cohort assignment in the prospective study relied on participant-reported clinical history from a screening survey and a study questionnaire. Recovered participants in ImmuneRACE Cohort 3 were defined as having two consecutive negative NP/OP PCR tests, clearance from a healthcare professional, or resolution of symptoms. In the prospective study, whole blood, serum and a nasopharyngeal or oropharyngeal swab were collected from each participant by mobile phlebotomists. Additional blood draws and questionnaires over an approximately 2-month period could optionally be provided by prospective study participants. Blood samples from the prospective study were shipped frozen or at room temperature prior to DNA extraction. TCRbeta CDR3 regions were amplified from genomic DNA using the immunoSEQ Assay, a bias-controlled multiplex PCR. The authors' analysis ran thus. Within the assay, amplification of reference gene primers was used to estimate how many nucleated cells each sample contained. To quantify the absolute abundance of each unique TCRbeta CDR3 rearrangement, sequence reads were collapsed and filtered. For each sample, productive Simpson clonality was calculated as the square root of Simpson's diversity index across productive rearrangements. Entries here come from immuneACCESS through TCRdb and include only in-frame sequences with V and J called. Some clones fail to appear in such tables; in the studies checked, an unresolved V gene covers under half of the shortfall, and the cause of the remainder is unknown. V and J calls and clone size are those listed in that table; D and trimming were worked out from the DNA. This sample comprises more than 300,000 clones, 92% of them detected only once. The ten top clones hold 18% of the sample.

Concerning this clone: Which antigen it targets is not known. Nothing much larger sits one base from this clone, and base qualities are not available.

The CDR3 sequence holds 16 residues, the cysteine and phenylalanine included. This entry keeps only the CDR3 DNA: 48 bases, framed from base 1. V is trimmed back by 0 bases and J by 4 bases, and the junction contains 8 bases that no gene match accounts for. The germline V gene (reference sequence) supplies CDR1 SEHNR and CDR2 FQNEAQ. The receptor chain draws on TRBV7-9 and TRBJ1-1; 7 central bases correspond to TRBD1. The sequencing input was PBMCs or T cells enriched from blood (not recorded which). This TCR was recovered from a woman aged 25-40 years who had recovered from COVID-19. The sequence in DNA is TGTGCCAGCAGCTTAGCTGGGAAGGGGGCGCGCACTGAAGCTTTCTTT. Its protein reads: CASSLAGKGARTEAFF.